A selection of T cell receptor beta chains follows, all from one sample in a study of T-cell memory formation after mild COVID-19. TCRdb re-called the 5' RACE reads through MiXCR, storing one row per CDR3 protein. This table has around 390,000 distinct CDR3 sequences, roughly 15% appearing once. Sequenced material: PBMCs or a T cell subset sorted from them (not recorded which). These receptor sequences come from a young man who had mild COVID-19 (a few samples of this study predate the infection). Cell type and time point are not known. The CDR3 runs from the conserved cysteine through the conserved F or W. The D gene is left open where the match is weak. Where a row states a size, it is once, few, many or the class of an expanded clone; other rows omit it.

abundance: few; d_gene: TRBD2; v_gene: TRBV7-6; j_gene: TRBJ2-7; CDR3aa: CASTSTAGGLTTYSYEQYF; CDR3nt: TGTGCCAGCACCTCAACAGCGGGGGGCCTCACTACATACTCCTACGAGCAGTACTTC
abundance: NA; d_gene: TRBD2; v_gene: TRBV20-1; j_gene: TRBJ2-7; CDR3aa: CSAREERDYEQYF; CDR3nt: TGCAGTGCTAGAGAGGAGCGGGACTACGAGCAGTACTTC
abundance: few; d_gene: TRBD2; v_gene: TRBV12-3/TRBV12-4; j_gene: TRBJ2-3; CDR3aa: CASSWTSGGLPSTDTQYF; CDR3nt: TGTGCCAGCAGCTGGACTAGCGGGGGGCTTCCTAGCACAGATACGCAGTATTTT
abundance: NA; d_gene: NA; v_gene: TRBV4-3; j_gene: TRBJ2-5; CDR3aa: CASSQQLQETQYF; CDR3nt: TGCGCCAGCAGCCAACAGTTACAAGAGACCCAGTACTTC
abundance: few; d_gene: NA; v_gene: TRBV7-6; j_gene: TRBJ2-1; CDR3aa: CASSIKDSSYNEQFF; CDR3nt: TGTGCCAGCAGCATCAAGGACAGTTCCTACAATGAGCAGTTCTTC
abundance: NA; d_gene: NA; v_gene: TRBV6-5; j_gene: TRBJ1-2; CDR3aa: CASSFVQGGFYGYTF; CDR3nt: TGTGCCAGCAGTTTTGTACAGGGCGGTTTTTATGGCTACACCTTC
abundance: NA; d_gene: NA; v_gene: TRBV3-1; j_gene: TRBJ2-1; CDR3aa: CASSPSAGPNNEQFF; CDR3nt: TGTGCCAGCAGCCCCTCGGCGGGGCCCAACAATGAGCAGTTCTTC
abundance: NA; d_gene: NA; v_gene: TRBV6-2/TRBV6-3; j_gene: TRBJ1-5; CDR3aa: CASSYSTNDRPFLDQPQHF; CDR3nt: TGTGCCAGCAGTTACTCGACCAACGACAGGCCATTTTTAGATCAGCCCCAGCATTTT
abundance: few; d_gene: TRBD1; v_gene: TRBV5-1; j_gene: TRBJ2-3; CDR3aa: CASSRDRGRADTQYF; CDR3nt: TGCGCCAGCAGCCGGGACAGGGGGCGCGCAGATACGCAGTATTTT
abundance: many; d_gene: NA; v_gene: TRBV5-1; j_gene: TRBJ2-3; CDR3aa: CASSEVAADTQYF; CDR3nt: TGCGCCAGCAGCGAGGTAGCGGCAGATACGCAGTATTTT
abundance: NA; d_gene: TRBD1; v_gene: TRBV5-5; j_gene: TRBJ1-1; CDR3aa: CASSLTGGDTEAFF; CDR3nt: TGTGCCAGCAGCCTGACAGGGGGAGACACTGAAGCTTTCTTT